Shown below are 21 T cell receptor beta chains from a single sample sequenced in a study of control samples from healthy donors and cancer patients. Sequencing was performed with immunoSEQ multiplex PCR; in TCRdb, only in-frame clones are kept and a portion is missing. The data hold around 76,000 clones, with roughly 90% observed a single time. The sample comprised PBMCs. The receptors were gathered from a woman between 50 and 59 years old with colorectal cancer.

The V and J genes are TRBV6-2 or TRBV6-3 and TRBJ1-6; TRBD1 is a possible D gene (6 bases). The V gene's germline CDR1 is MNHEY and CDR2 SVGEGT. Between the trimmed V and J ends, which lost 2 bases and 10 bases, there was a span of 12 bases. The CDR3 is 14 amino acids. CDR3 sequence reads: CASSYNQGTSPLHF. CDR3 nucleotides: TGTGCCAGCAGTTACAACCAGGGGACCTCACCCCTCCACTTT.

The chain is built from TRBV6-5 and TRBJ2-2; perhaps TRBD1 as D (5 bases). With 4 bases removed from V and 0 bases from J, the gap between germline ends came to 6 bases. The CDR3 length is 14 residues. In germline, CDR1 is MNHEY, CDR2 SVGAGI. The CDR3 sequence is CASSWGSNTGELFF. CDR3 DNA sequence: TGTGCCAGCAGTTGGGGCTCGAACACCGGGGAGCTGTTTTTT.

The rearrangement uses TRBV6-4 and TRBJ1-1; possible D gene TRBD1, 5 bases. Trimming left V 5 bases short and J 5 bases short, with 18 bases between. The CDR3 is 15 amino acids. In germline, CDR1 is MRHNA, CDR2 SNTAGT. The CDR3 here is CASSQSQGIKTEAFF. CDR3 coding DNA: TGTGCCAGCAGTCAATCTCAGGGAATCAAGACTGAAGCTTTCTTT.

The rearrangement uses TRBV19 and TRBJ1-2; D gene uncertain. Germline CDR1 is LNHDA and CDR2 is SQIVND (reference sequence). The CDR3 has 12 residues. Trimming took off 1 base at V and 3 bases at J, with 3 bases between the two ends. The CDR3 DNA reads TGTGCCAGTAGTATAGGGGACTATGGCTACACCTTC. It specifies CASSIGDYGYTF. The full variable domain, in which reference TRBV19 and TRBJ1-2 provide the parts outside the CDR3, is DGGITQSPKYLFRKEGQNVTLSCEQNLNHDAMYWYRQDPGQGLRLIYYSQIVNDFQKGDIAEGYSVSREKKESFPLTVTSAQKNPTAFYLCASSIGDYGYTFGSGTRLTVV.

The rearrangement links TRBV19 to TRBJ1-1, with D unresolved. The CDR3 totals 14 residues. CDR1 and CDR2 from the germline V gene are LNHDA and SQIVND (reference sequence). Trimming took off 6 bases at V and 0 bases at J, with 11 bases between the two ends. The CDR3 DNA is TGTGCCAGTAGAACGTCGATGATGAACACTGAAGCTTTCTTT. Amino acids: CASRTSMMNTEAFF.

V and J are TRBV6-5 and TRBJ2-7; a possible D gene is TRBD1 (6 bases). The V end lost 6 bases, the J end lost 4 bases, and 19 bases lay between the germline ends. CDR3 length: 15 residues. Germline V gene sequence: CDR1 MNHEY, CDR2 SVGAGI. Here the CDR3 DNA reads TGTGCCAGCAGCGAGCAGGGGTCCGGAGCTTACGAGCAGTACGTC. Encoded protein: CASSEQGSGAYEQYV.

The rearrangement links TRBV7-8 to TRBJ2-7, with a tentative D call TRBD1 (7 bases). Trimming removed 3 bases from V and 3 bases from J, with 15 bases in between. Germline V CDR1 and CDR2: SGHVS, FQNEAQ. The CDR3 sequence is 15 residues long. CDR3 in DNA: TGTGCCAGCAGCTTTGGAGGGACAGCTAGCTACGAGCAGTACGTC. Translation: CASSFGGTASYEQYV.

The V gene is TRBV10-3, the J gene TRBJ2-5, with a tentative D call TRBD2 (5 bases). The V gene lost 6 bases and the J gene lost 0 bases, with 8 bases spanning the gap. This CDR3 spans 13 amino acids. Germline lookup yields CDR1 ENHRY and CDR2 SYGVKD. In nucleotides, the CDR3 is TGTGCCATCAGCGCCGGGAACCAAGAGACCCAGTACTTC. The encoded protein is CAISAGNQETQYF.

V and J are TRBV28 and TRBJ1-1; TRBD1 aligns across 11 bases. The length of the CDR3 is 15 residues. CDR1 and CDR2 from the germline V gene are MDHEN and SYDVKM. The V segment lost 3 bases and the J segment 4 bases; nucleotides outside the gene matches: 4. In DNA form, the CDR3 reads TGTGCCAGCAGTTTGTCGGGACAGGGGGGCACTGAAGCTTTCTTT. This codes for CASSLSGQGGTEAFF.

The V and J genes are TRBV7-8 and TRBJ2-3, with 9 bases fitting TRBD2. The V segment lost 7 bases and the J segment 1 base; nucleotides outside the gene matches: 9. This CDR3 is 16 amino acids long. CDR1 is SGHVS and CDR2 is FQNEAQ in the germline V gene. The CDR3 loop reads CASTTSERGGTDTQYF. As DNA, the CDR3 is TGTGCCAGCACCACGTCCGAGCGGGGGGGCACAGATACGCAGTATTTT.

V gene TRBV5-1 combines with J gene TRBJ2-1, with TRBD2 identical over 12 bases. The CDR3 covers 15 residues. Germline V CDR1 and CDR2: SGHRS, YFSETQ. V dropped 2 bases and J dropped 6; count of bases not matched to a gene: 3. In nucleotides, the CDR3 is TGCGCCAGCAGCTTACTAGCGGGGGGCCCCAATGAGCAGTTCTTC. It encodes CASSLLAGGPNEQFF.

This clone was seen only once. One end of the junction does not line up with germline, which may come from a read error. The genes are TRBV10-1 and TRBJ1-2; a weak D match, TRBD1 (5 bases). The CDR3 length is 9 residues. Per germline, CDR1 WNHNN and CDR2 SYGVQD (reference sequence). The chain's CDR3 is CASSAREPF. The CDR3 DNA is TGCGCCAGCAGTGCCAGGGAACCCTTC.

This clone appeared a single time. The chain joins TRBV5-6 to TRBJ2-3; D not resolved. In germline, CDR1 is SGHDT, CDR2 YYEEEE. The V end lost 2 bases, the J end lost 5 bases, and 3 bases lay between the germline ends. This CDR3 spans 11 amino acids. CDR3: CASSFGDTQYF. In nucleotides, the CDR3 is TGTGCCAGCAGCTTCGGAGATACGCAGTATTTT.

The chain links TRBV6-1 to TRBJ2-3; 10 bases are shared with TRBD1. The CDR3 consists of 17 residues. The junction had 11 bases not matched to a gene; V was cut back by 1 base and J by 7 bases. The germline gives CDR1 MNHNS, CDR2 SASEGT. CDR3 nucleotide sequence: TGTGCCAGCAGTGAAGATAGCGGACAGGGGGTCATGAATACGCAGTATTTT. Protein product: CASSEDSGQGVMNTQYF.

CDR3 sequence: CASSETHPPRPPFF. The CDR3 DNA sequence: TGTGCCAGCAGTGAGACACACCCTCCACGTCCGCCTTTCTTT. The J gene is TRBJ1-1, the V gene TRBV25-1; D is unresolved. Germline CDR1 reads MGHDK; CDR2 reads SYGVNS. This CDR3 is built from 14 residues. The V and J ends lost 3 bases and 12 bases respectively, with 20 bases between them.

The chain recombines TRBV5-1 with TRBJ2-1, with TRBD1 matching over 7 bases. The V gene's germline CDR1 is SGHRS and CDR2 YFSETQ. Unmatched junction bases numbered 11, after V lost 4 bases and J lost 4 bases. This CDR3 region has 16 residues. CDR3 loop: CASSLQAGTEYNEQFF. CDR3 in DNA: TGCGCCAGCAGCCTCCAAGCCGGGACAGAGTACAATGAGCAGTTCTTC.

The V gene is TRBV30, the J gene TRBJ2-5; 11 bases match TRBD2. This CDR3 comprises 15 residues. CDR1 is GTSNPN and CDR2 is SVGIG in the germline V gene (reference sequence). The V segment lost 3 bases and the J segment 6 bases; nucleotides outside the gene matches: 9. Written as DNA, the CDR3 is TGTGCCTGGAGCCGTAGCGGGGGGGTGGAAAAGACCCAGTACTTC. It translates to CAWSRSGGVEKTQYF.

The chain couples TRBV6-5 to TRBJ2-3; D might be TRBD1 (6 bases). The length of the CDR3 is 11 residues. Germline CDR1 is MNHEY and CDR2 is SVGAGI. V gave up 5 bases and J gave up 7 bases, with 7 bases separating them. The CDR3 loop is CASSTGYTQYF. The CDR3 region has the DNA TGTGCCAGCAGTACAGGGTATACGCAGTATTTT.

This chain joins TRBV3-1 (or the pseudogene TRBV3-2) and TRBJ2-7; D uncertain. The germline gives CDR1 LGHDT, CDR2 YNNKEL (reference sequence). The CDR3 runs 22 residues. Trimming pared 0 bases from V and 1 base from J, leaving 31 bases between. The DNA for the CDR3 is TGTGCCAGCAGCCAAGAGGGTGGGTCAGTCTCCGTTTCAACTCACATATCCTACGAGCAGTACGTC. It codes for CASSQEGGSVSVSTHISYEQYV.

This chain connects TRBV15 to TRBJ2-3, with 8 positions matching TRBD2. CDR3 length equals 14 residues. The trim removed 6 bases at V and 4 bases at J, leaving 6 bases unmatched. Germline V CDR1 and CDR2: LNHNV, YYDKDF (reference sequence). CDR3 amino acids: CATRTGGLADTQYF. The CDR3 DNA reads TGTGCCACCAGGACGGGGGGGCTGGCAGATACGCAGTATTTT.

The chain has TRBV30 and TRBJ1-4; 9 bases line up with TRBD1. The CDR3 consists of 13 residues. The ends lost 7 bases at V and 5 bases at J; junction bases unmatched: 5. Germline loops: CDR1 GTSNPN, CDR2 SVGIG (reference sequence). In nucleotides, the CDR3 is TGTGCCTCGAAGGGGACAGGGAATGAAAAACTGTTTTTT. Residues: CASKGTGNEKLFF.